This T cell receptor beta chain was captured by sequencing in a study of T cells after yellow fever vaccination. Study-level points and caveats: Detected again after the booster were most primary-vaccination clones, at almost 97% CD4 and 70% to 90% CD8.

Conversion of TCR transcripts into cDNA relied on 5'RACE template switching, which added a universal primer site and UMIs. TCRdb reprocessed the 5' RACE reads with MiXCR, giving one entry per CDR3 protein. The sample consists of about 96,000 distinct CDR3 sequences, around 9.8% of them appearing once. CDR3 length: 16 amino acids. With 1 base clipped from V and 2 bases from J, the junction kept 8 bases outside the gene matches. Germline CDR1 is LGHNA and CDR2 is YNFKEQ. This clonotype was sampled from a man aged 18 to 29 who received the YFV17D yellow fever vaccine. The rearrangement links TRBV4-2 to TRBJ2-7; 7 bases fit TRBD1. Specimen: CD8+ T cells not binding an NS4B(214-222) dextramer, sorted from PBMCs, collected less than 18 days after the first yellow fever vaccination. CDR3 sequence reads: CASSQAKGTGAYEQYF. The CDR3 region has the DNA TGTGCCAGCAGCCAAGCGAAGGGAACAGGGGCCTACGAGCAGTACTTC.